A single sample gave rise to the 30 T cell receptor beta chains below, sequenced in a study of T cell responses to AZD1222 COVID-19 vaccine. TCRdb keeps only in-frame clones here, not all; method: immunoSEQ multiplex PCR. The sample shows about 180,000 clones, 80% to 90% of them seen only once. This specimen consisted of peripheral blood, obtained on day 0 of AZD1222 vaccination. These receptors were obtained from an adult in good health.

The chain uses TRBV7-3 and TRBJ2-7, with 8 bases aligning to TRBD1. The ends lost 3 bases at V and 0 bases at J; junction bases unmatched: 7. Germline CDR1 is SGHTA and CDR2 is FQGTGA. The CDR3 runs to 16 residues. The CDR3 spells CASSLRGTGSSYEQYF. In DNA form, the CDR3 reads TGTGCCAGCAGCTTGAGGGGGACAGGAAGCTCCTACGAGCAGTACTTC. Using reference TRBV7-3 and TRBJ2-7 for the parts outside the CDR3, the full variable domain is GAGVSQTPSNKVTEKGKYVELRCDPISGHTALYWYRQSLGQGPEFLIYFQGTGAADDSGLPNDRFFAVRPEGSVSTLKIQRTERGDSAVYLCASSLRGTGSSYEQYFGPGTRLTVT.

The V call is TRBV12-3 or TRBV12-4, the J call TRBJ2-1; no clear D. The CDR3 totals 13 residues. V was clipped by 5 bases and J by 5 bases, with 10 bases between them. This chain's CDR3 is CASSTTVNNEQFF. In nucleotides, the CDR3 is TGTGCCAGCAGTACCACAGTAAACAATGAGCAGTTCTTC.

This clone was recorded a few times. This chain uses TRBV7-3 with TRBJ2-1, with a possible D match to TRBD2 (6 bases). The germline CDR1 and CDR2 sequences are SGHTA and FQGTGA. Trimming left V 2 bases short and J 5 bases short, with 13 bases between. CDR3 length: 15 residues. CDR3 sequence (DNA): TGTGCCAGCAGCTTAGTGCGGGGACGGAACAATGAGCAGTTCTTC. Encoded protein: CASSLVRGRNNEQFF.

V usage is TRBV14 and J usage is TRBJ1-6; 9 nucleotides match TRBD1. Germline CDR1 SGHDN, CDR2 FVKESK. There are 16 residues in the CDR3. V was clipped by 3 bases and J by 5 bases; unmatched bases: 5. The CDR3, as DNA: TGTGCCAGCAGCCAGCAGGGGACAGGGCATAATTCACCCCTCCACTTT. Residues: CASSQQGTGHNSPLHF.

V gene TRBV30 combines with J gene TRBJ1-5, with 7 nucleotides matching TRBD1. Germline CDR1 and CDR2: GTSNPN and SVGIG (reference sequence). V was clipped by 1 base and J by 6 bases; unmatched bases: 9. The CDR3 length is 15 residues. CDR3 DNA: TGTGCCTGGAGTGAGGATAGGGGGCTGGGTCAGCCCCAGCATTTT. It codes for CAWSEDRGLGQPQHF.

The rearrangement joins TRBV19 to TRBJ1-5; perhaps TRBD1 as D (6 bases). Germline V gene lookup returns CDR1 LNHDA and CDR2 SQIVND (reference sequence). This CDR3 has 15 residues. The V gene lost 1 base and the J gene lost 2 bases, with 9 bases spanning the gap. The CDR3, as DNA: TGTGCCAGTAGTATAGCGGGGGCTGGCAATCAGCCCCAGCATTTT. This encodes CASSIAGAGNQPQHF.

V and J are TRBV4-2 and TRBJ1-2; TRBD1 aligns across 9 bases. Unmatched junction bases numbered 1, after V lost 0 bases and J lost 2 bases. The CDR3 sequence is 15 residues long. Germline lookup yields CDR1 LGHNA and CDR2 YNFKEQ. The CDR3 coding sequence is TGTGCCAGCAGCCAAGAACAGGGGGCGAACTATGGCTACACCTTC. Translation gives CASSQEQGANYGYTF.

This clone was seen a few times. V usage is TRBV6-4 and J usage is TRBJ2-1; D not certain. This CDR3 spans 13 amino acids. Germline loops: CDR1 MRHNA, CDR2 SNTAGT. The V gene lost 0 bases and the J gene lost 4 bases, with 4 bases spanning the gap. The CDR3 loop is CASSDSEYNEQFF. For the CDR3, the DNA is TGTGCCAGCAGTGACTCTGAGTACAATGAGCAGTTCTTC.

J is TRBJ2-2 and V is TRBV10-3; D not certain. Trimming took 2 bases from V and 0 from J, leaving 10 bases between them. The germline gives CDR1 ENHRY, CDR2 SYGVKD. There are 16 residues in the CDR3. CDR3 DNA sequence: TGTGCCATCAGTGAGCCCACTCTAGCGAACACCGGGGAGCTGTTTTTT. Translating it yields CAISEPTLANTGELFF.

This clone was recorded once. The chain has TRBV28 and TRBJ1-6; D possibly corresponds to TRBD1 (6 bases). The CDR3 contains 16 residues. Trimming removed 5 bases at V and 6 bases at J, with 17 bases between. CDR1 and CDR2 from the germline V gene are MDHEN and SYDVKM. In DNA form, the CDR3 reads TGTGCCAGCAGTATTCCGTTGAGGACAGCTAATTCACCCCTCCACTTT. Translated, it gives CASSIPLRTANSPLHF.

This chain links TRBV6-5 with TRBJ1-1; D unresolved. Trimming took 6 bases from V and 13 from J, leaving 15 bases between them. The CDR3 is 11 amino acids. In germline, CDR1 is MNHEY, CDR2 SVGAGI. The CDR3 protein is CASRTETVIFF. The CDR3 DNA follows: TGTGCCAGCAGAACAGAAACGGTTATTTTCTTT.

The chain uses TRBV5-1 and TRBJ2-7; 7 bases line up with TRBD1. The V gene's germline CDR1 is SGHRS and CDR2 YFSETQ. The CDR3 is made up of 13 amino acids. Trimming removed 4 bases from V and 3 bases from J; junction bases left unmatched: 4. CDR3 in DNA: TGCGCCAGCAGCGCGACAGGGAACTACGAGCAGTACTTC. Its translation is CASSATGNYEQYF.

This CDR3 reads CASSIARSGHDQPQHF. The DNA for the CDR3 is TGTGCCAGTAGTATTGCGAGGTCCGGGCACGATCAGCCCCAGCATTTT. The V call is TRBV19, the J call TRBJ1-5; D is unresolved. V was clipped by 3 bases and J by 5 bases, with 17 bases between them. This CDR3 has 16 residues. Germline V gene data show CDR1 as LNHDA and CDR2 as SQIVND (reference sequence).

This rearrangement joins TRBV6-5 to TRBJ1-5; D unclear. The germline V gene encodes CDR1 MNHEY and CDR2 SVGAGI. Trimming took off 6 bases at V and 0 bases at J, with 12 bases between the two ends. The CDR3 loop spans 15 amino acids. This CDR3 is CASRKGYSSNQPQHF. CDR3 sequence (DNA): TGTGCCAGCAGAAAAGGGTATTCTAGCAATCAGCCCCAGCATTTT.

The rearrangement joins TRBV18 to TRBJ2-5; D perhaps matches TRBD1 (6 bases). The CDR3 length is 15 residues. The germline V and J ends were trimmed by 0 bases and 5 bases, with 13 bases remaining between them. Per germline, CDR1 KGHSH and CDR2 LQKENI. CDR3: CASSPPAGGQETQYF. The CDR3, as DNA: TGTGCCAGCTCACCACCTGCTGGGGGCCAGGAGACCCAGTACTTC. Using reference TRBV18 and TRBJ2-5 for the parts outside the CDR3, the full variable domain is NAGVMQNPRHLVRRRGQEARLRCSPMKGHSHVYWYRQLPEEGLKFMVYLQKENIIDESGMPKERFSAEFPKEGPSILRIQQVVRGDSAAYFCASSPPAGGQETQYFGPGTRLLVL.

DNA of the CDR3: TGTGCCAGCAGTGAAGGGGGGACAGGGCTGACGGCCCTCCACTTT. Translating gives CASSEGGTGLTALHF. The V gene is TRBV25-1, the J gene TRBJ1-6, with 9 bases that match TRBD1. Germline V gene sequence: CDR1 MGHDK, CDR2 SYGVNS. The CDR3 is made up of 15 amino acids. V was clipped by 2 bases and J by 14 bases; unmatched bases: 10.

The J gene is TRBJ2-1, the V gene TRBV30; D unclear. Germline values: CDR1 GTSNPN, CDR2 SVGIG (reference sequence). V was trimmed by 0 bases and J by 4 bases, leaving 7 bases between them. The CDR3 extends over 13 amino acids. CDR3 bases: TGTGCCTGGAGTGTAGGGCCGTACAATGAGCAGTTCTTC. The encoded protein is CAWSVGPYNEQFF.

Only a few counts were recorded for this clone. The rearrangement uses TRBV4-3 and TRBJ1-1, with a possible D match to TRBD1 (5 bases). The CDR3 extends over 20 amino acids. Looked up from germline, CDR1 is LGHNA and CDR2 is YSLEER. Trimming shortened V by 0 bases and J by 5 bases, and 28 bases separated the two germline ends. Written as DNA, the CDR3 is TGCGCCAGCAGCCAAGATATTCAACTAGGGGAAAAGTCGAAGGTTACTGAAGCTTTCTTT. It is translated as CASSQDIQLGEKSKVTEAFF.

This clone appeared once. For the CDR3, the DNA is TGTGCCAGCAGCTTGGCCCTGACAGGCAATCAGCCCCAGCATTTT. Translated, it gives CASSLALTGNQPQHF. The V and J genes are TRBV5-5 and TRBJ1-5; tentative D call: TRBD1 (5 bases). V lost 0 bases to trimming and J lost 2 bases, with 9 bases between them. Germline V gene sequence: CDR1 SGHKS, CDR2 YYEKEE (reference sequence). The CDR3 extends over 15 amino acids.

The chain recombines TRBV5-4 with TRBJ1-3, with D maybe TRBD1 (5 bases). The CDR3 is 17 amino acids. V dropped 0 bases and J dropped 0 bases, with 13 bases sitting between them. Germline CDR1 and CDR2: SGHNT and YYREEE (reference sequence). This CDR3 reads CASSLGHSGGSGNTIYF. CDR3 sequence (DNA): TGTGCCAGCAGCTTGGGGCATTCCGGGGGCTCTGGAAACACCATATATTTT.

As DNA, the CDR3 is TGTGCCAGCAGCCTGACAGCCGGGACTCTTAATTACGAGCAGTACTTC. This sequence encodes CASSLTAGTLNYEQYF. This chain connects TRBV5-5 to TRBJ2-7; TRBD2 might be the D (6 bases). Germline CDR1 and CDR2: SGHKS and YYEKEE (reference sequence). V was shortened by 4 bases and J by 4 bases, with 21 bases between the two germline ends. The CDR3 is 16 residues long.

This clone was seen just once. The chain employs TRBV6-5 and TRBJ1-2; 7 positions match TRBD1. Germline V gene data show CDR1 as MNHEY and CDR2 as SVGAGI. Trimming at V came to 6 bases and at J to 8 bases, leaving 9 bases not matched to a gene. This CDR3 has 13 residues. CDR3 protein: CASRNTGVVGYTF. In DNA form, the CDR3 reads TGTGCCAGCAGGAACACAGGGGTGGTAGGCTACACCTTC.

This clone has just one count. The V and J genes are TRBV29-1 and TRBJ2-7; D might be TRBD2 (6 bases). The CDR3 is 15 amino acids. Trimming removed 0 bases from V and 4 bases from J, with 16 bases in between. Germline CDR1 reads SQVTM; CDR2 reads ANQGSEA. CDR3 in amino acids: CSVEDESGVGYEQYF. The CDR3 nucleotides are TGCAGCGTTGAAGATGAGTCGGGGGTCGGTTACGAGCAGTACTTC.

J is TRBJ2-7 and V is TRBV3-1 (or the pseudogene TRBV3-2); TRBD2 matches at 14 bases. After removal of 0 bases from V and 0 bases from J, the junction contained 7 bases not matched to a gene. CDR3 length equals 19 residues. Per germline, CDR1 LGHDT and CDR2 YNNKEL (reference sequence). CDR3 loop: CASSQDLGLAGAPSYEQYF. The CDR3 DNA reads TGTGCCAGCAGCCAAGATCTGGGACTAGCGGGGGCCCCCTCCTACGAGCAGTACTTC.

The genes are TRBV2 and TRBJ1-2, with unresolved D. Trimming took off 6 bases at V and 5 bases at J, with 16 bases between the two ends. This CDR3 is built from 14 residues. Germline CDR1 is SNHLY and CDR2 is FYNNEI. CDR3: CASSDGLTAYGYTF. The CDR3 DNA is TGTGCCAGCAGCGATGGACTGACGGCGTATGGCTACACCTTC.

V is TRBV6-4 and J is TRBJ1-5; possibly TRBD1 for D (5 bases). This CDR3 comprises 13 residues. CDR1 is MRHNA and CDR2 is SNTAGT in the germline V gene. The V and J ends lost 2 bases and 5 bases respectively, with 7 bases between them. The CDR3 spells CASSDKQDQPQHF. In DNA, the CDR3 is TGTGCCAGCAGTGACAAACAGGATCAGCCCCAGCATTTT.

This chain joins TRBV27 and TRBJ1-1, with D tentatively TRBD1 (6 bases). V lost 5 bases to trimming and J lost 6 bases, with 16 bases between them. The V gene's germline CDR1 is MNHEY and CDR2 SMNVEV (reference sequence). The CDR3 consists of 14 residues. The CDR3 DNA reads TGTGCCAGCAGTCCCAACGGGGGGCCCCCTGAAGCTTTCTTT. As protein: CASSPNGGPPEAFF.

The rearrangement uses TRBV2 and TRBJ2-2; a possible D gene is TRBD1 (5 bases). Trimming stripped 7 bases from V and 7 bases from J, with 7 bases between. CDR1 SNHLY and CDR2 FYNNEI come from the germline V gene. There are 11 residues in the CDR3. The CDR3 DNA is TGTGCCAGCACCCAGGGCGGGGAGCTGTTTTTT. Protein: CASTQGGELFF. Full variable domain (missing parts from reference TRBV2 and TRBJ2-2): EPEVTQTPSHQVTQMGQEVILRCVPISNHLYFYWYRQILGQKVEFLVSFYNNEISEKSEIFDDQFSVERPDGSNFTLKIRSTKLEDSAMYFCASTQGGELFFGEGSRLTVL.

The chain has TRBV5-1 and TRBJ2-1; D call uncertain. Germline V gene sequence: CDR1 SGHRS, CDR2 YFSETQ. This CDR3 is built from 12 residues. Trimming removed 4 bases from V and 9 bases from J, with 11 bases in between. This chain's CDR3 is CASSPRPSEQFF. The CDR3 region has the DNA TGCGCCAGCAGCCCCCGACCTAGTGAGCAGTTCTTC.

This clone was recorded once. The V gene is TRBV5-6, the J gene TRBJ1-3, with D unresolved. Trimming removed 0 bases from V and 2 bases from J, with 6 bases in between. The germline CDR1 and CDR2 sequences are SGHDT and YYEEEE. The length of the CDR3 is 14 residues. The CDR3 here is CASSLAGAGNTIYF. CDR3 coding DNA: TGTGCCAGCAGCTTGGCCGGCGCTGGAAACACCATATATTTT.